This TCR beta chain came from a study of blood T cell repertoires in COVID-19 (dated by TCRdb to the early 2020s). About the study as a whole: The collaborator samples originated in the United States, Italy and Spain and spanned the acute and convalescent phases of COVID-19. The material from the prospective study consisted of cDNA or gDNA derived from T cells, B-cell-depleted T cells, or PBMCs. Samples came from the ongoing ImmuneRACE study (first 160 participants) plus 1,254 subjects from 6 global collaborators. Where available, HLA class I and class II types were taken from metadata supplied by the sample provider and were not determined by assay-based typing. The repertoires were released in a freely available public database intended as a resource for research on the immune response to SARS-CoV-2. The sample metadata nearly always contained a de-identified subject ID, COVID-19 status, age in years and sex. Subjects who had been exposed to COVID-19, were actively infected with it, or had recovered from it provided the deeply sampled blood TCRbeta repertoires that made up the dataset.

Collaborating institutions collected whole blood in K2EDTA tubes following their own protocols. Collaborator samples were shipped for TCRbeta analysis as frozen whole blood, isolated PBMCs, or DNA extracted from either sample type. Overall study outcomes, separate from this receptor: The quantity of clinical and demographic metadata differed by source and by participant and was supplied without curation.

Unmatched junction bases come to 3, with V trimmed by 3 bases and J by 4 bases. Spanning cysteine to phenylalanine, the CDR3 consists of 14 amino acids. CDR3 DNA only is kept here, 42 bases in frame from base 1. As encoded in the germline V gene, CDR1 is SGHRS while CDR2 is YFSETQ. Details on this clone: This receptor's antigen is unknown. Base-call qualities are not available, and no considerably larger clone is one nucleotide away.

TCRbeta CDR3 regions were amplified from genomic DNA using the immunoSEQ Assay, a bias-controlled multiplex PCR. In the source study's methods: Nucleated cell counts per sample were estimated from amplification of reference gene primers within the assay. To quantify the absolute abundance of each unique TCRbeta CDR3 rearrangement, sequence reads were collapsed and filtered. Productive Simpson clonality was computed per sample as the square root of Simpson's diversity index over productive rearrangements. Here the immuneACCESS table is served through TCRdb, limited to in-frame sequences with V and J called. Missing clones are a known gap in these copies; in checked studies unresolved V genes cover under half, and the rest lacks a known reason. Clone size and the V and J calls come from that table; the DNA yielded D and trimming. Within this sample are about 190,000 clones, with roughly 84% of them counted one time only. The ten largest clones add up to roughly a tenth of the sample.

Sequenced material: peripheral blood. The chain was built from TRBV5-1 and TRBJ1-2; 10 bases in the middle match TRBD1. This clonotype originated in a woman aged 80 or over with active or convalescent COVID-19. The DNA sequence is TGCGCCAGCAGCTGGGACAGGGGAGGCTATGGCTACACCTTC. Translated, this is CASSWDRGGYGYTF. Here the CDR3 is joined to the reference TRBV5-1 and TRBJ1-2 genes, and the full variable domain is: KAGVTQTPRYLIKTRGQQVTLSCSPISGHRSVSWYQQTPGQGLQFLFEYFSETQRNKGNFPGRFSGRQFSNSRSEMNVSTLELGDSALYLCASSWDRGGYGYTFGSGTRLTVV.